One T cell receptor (beta chain) is described in this entry. Individuals aged about 18 to 89 years were recruited from fewer than 30 US areas. These data come from a study of blood T cell repertoires in COVID-19. The protocol was immunoSEQ multiplex PCR, while the TCRdb copy is restricted to in-frame clones and leaves out a portion. Found here are 350,000 to 400,000 clones, around 87% of them singletons; the top ten hold about 1.9%. CDR1 SGHRS and CDR2 YFSETQ come from the germline V gene. The CDR3 runs to 15 residues. Unmatched junction bases numbered 6, after V lost 4 bases and J lost 6 bases. The chain uses TRBV5-1 and TRBJ2-1; 11 nucleotides agree with TRBD2. Input material: PBMCs or T cells enriched from blood (not recorded which). This TCR was sampled from a middle-aged man in a cohort exposed to, infected with or recovered from COVID-19 (not recorded which). CDR3 DNA sequence: TGCGCCAGCAGCCCCGGGACTAGCGGTTTCAATGAGCAGTTCTTC. Residues: CASSPGTSGFNEQFF.